These 7 T cell receptor beta chains share one sample of origin, sequenced in a study of T cell repertoires in cytomegalovirus infection. TCRdb fed the reads into MiXCR, producing one record per CDR3 protein. The sample includes 290,000 or so distinct CDR3 sequences, about 25% of them seen just once. Material for sequencing was PBMCs. The receptors originated from a human donor in good health (CMV status not recorded). Some clones in this sample may be carry-over from other donors' samples.

The V call is TRBV5-1, the J call TRBJ2-7; no clear D. The V gene lost 0 bases and the J gene lost 0 bases, with 7 bases spanning the gap. Germline CDR1 is SGHRS and CDR2 is YFSETQ. The CDR3 has 14 amino acids. This chain's CDR3 is CASSLDPSSYEQYF. The CDR3 bases are TGCGCCAGCAGCTTGGACCCGAGCTCCTACGAGCAGTACTTC. Full variable domain (rest looked up from reference TRBV5-1 and TRBJ2-7): KAGVTQTPRYLIKTRGQQVTLSCSPISGHRSVSWYQQTPGQGLQFLFEYFSETQRNKGNFPGRFSGRQFSNSRSEMNVSTLELGDSALYLCASSLDPSSYEQYFGPGTRLTVT.

This clonotype was found a few times. This rearrangement joins TRBV6-2 or TRBV6-3 to TRBJ2-7, with TRBD2 as a possible D gene (5 bases). Trimming shortened V by 0 bases and J by 0 bases, and 9 bases separated the two germline ends. Per the germline V gene, CDR1 is MNHEY and CDR2 is SVGEGT. The CDR3 sequence is 15 residues long. The CDR3 sequence: CASSYSSASSYEQYF. CDR3 DNA: TGTGCCAGCAGTTACTCTAGCGCGAGCTCCTACGAGCAGTACTTC.

In its sample, this clonotype was seen a few times. The chain joins TRBV7-9 to TRBJ1-1; 7 bases match TRBD1. CDR1 SEHNR and CDR2 FQNEAQ come from the germline V gene (reference sequence). Trimming cost V 5 bases and J 1 base; bases outside gene matches: 10. This CDR3 has 16 residues. The CDR3 nucleotides read TGTGCCAGCAGCCTTCCCTCGACAGGGAAGAACACTGAAGCTTTCTTT. Translated, it gives CASSLPSTGKNTEAFF.

This clonotype was found many times. V is TRBV11-1 and J is TRBJ2-7; 9 nucleotides align to TRBD1. J was trimmed by 5 bases and V by 3 bases; bases with no gene match: 8. CDR1 SGHAT and CDR2 FQDESV come from the germline V gene (reference sequence). This CDR3 comprises 15 residues. CDR3 DNA: TGTGCCAGCAGCTTCTCCGGGACAGGGCTCCACGAGCAGTACTTC. Translating it yields CASSFSGTGLHEQYF.

At least ten counts were recorded for this clonotype. This CDR3 is CASSFGQGTDTQYF. The CDR3 bases are TGTGCCAGCAGCTTCGGACAGGGTACAGATACGCAGTATTTT. This sequence joins TRBV7-6 and TRBJ2-3, with 8 bases fitting TRBD1. The V and J ends lost 3 bases and 3 bases, in that order; junction bases with no gene match: 2. Germline loops: CDR1 SGHVS, CDR2 FNYEAQ. CDR3 length equals 14 residues.

The sample holds many counts of this clonotype. The V call is TRBV28, the J call TRBJ2-3; 10 bases are a match to TRBD2. Germline V gene lookup returns CDR1 MDHEN and CDR2 SYDVKM. This CDR3 is built from 15 residues. The J segment lost 6 bases and the V segment lost 6 bases, leaving 9 bases of the junction unmatched. CDR3 nucleotides: TGTGCCAGCAGGGTAGCGGGAGGCCCTCCGGATACGCAGTATTTT. Its translation: CASRVAGGPPDTQYF.

The chain employs TRBV24-1 and TRBJ2-1; 9 nucleotides line up with TRBD2. The CDR3 loop spans 16 amino acids. Trimming at V came to 1 base and at J to 7 bases, leaving 7 bases not matched to a gene. CDR1 is KGHDR, CDR2 SFDVKD, per germline. The CDR3 here is CATSDFRAGGGNEQFF. The CDR3 DNA reads TGTGCCACCAGTGATTTTCGAGCGGGAGGTGGGAATGAGCAGTTCTTC.